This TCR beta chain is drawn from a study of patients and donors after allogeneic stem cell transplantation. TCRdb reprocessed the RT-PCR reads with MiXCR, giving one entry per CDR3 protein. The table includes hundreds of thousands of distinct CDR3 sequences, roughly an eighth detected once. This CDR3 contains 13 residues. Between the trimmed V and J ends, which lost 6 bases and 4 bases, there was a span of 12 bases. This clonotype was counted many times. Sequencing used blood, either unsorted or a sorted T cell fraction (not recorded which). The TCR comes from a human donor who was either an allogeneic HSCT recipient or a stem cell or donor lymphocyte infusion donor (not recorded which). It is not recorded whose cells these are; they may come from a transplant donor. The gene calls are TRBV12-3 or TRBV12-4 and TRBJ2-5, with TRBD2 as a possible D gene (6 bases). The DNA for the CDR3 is TGTGCCAGCAGCTCCGGGACTCGAGAGACCCAGTACTTC. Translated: CASSSGTRETQYF.